This T cell receptor beta chain came from a study of T cell responses to AZD1222 COVID-19 vaccine. A remark on this clone: Its antigen is as yet unknown.

Study-wide points: The donors showed a predominance of white British ancestry and of females, with possible underestimation of clonal diversity. Among spike-specific TCRs, nearly half reportedly target unmutated variant regions.

Some clones are missing from TCRdb's copy, which holds only in-frame ones; the method was immunoSEQ multiplex PCR. Among over 70,000 clones listed, approximately 91% were seen once. CDR3 length: 16 amino acids. The germline V gene has CDR1 MNHEY and CDR2 SVGEGT. Trimming cost V 2 bases and J 3 bases, with 14 bases left between them. The chain couples TRBV6-2 or TRBV6-3 to TRBJ1-5; possibly TRBD1 for D (5 bases). Sequenced here: peripheral blood, sampled on day 0 of AZD1222 vaccination. The clonotype originates from an adult in good health. This CDR3 reads CASSYAGRGNNQPQHF. The CDR3 DNA reads as TGTGCCAGCAGTTACGCAGGGAGGGGAAACAATCAGCCCCAGCATTTT.